One sample yielded the 19 T cell receptor beta chains listed below, sequenced in a study of cytomegalovirus exposure and HLA in healthy donors. The PCR was carried out with 60 Vbeta primers and 13 Jbeta primers. TCRdb keeps only in-frame clones here, not all; method: immunoSEQ multiplex PCR. The sample yields fewer than 90,000 clones, around four fifths seen once. Source material: PBMCs. All receptors come from a man under 40 in good health and CMV-seropositive.

V usage is TRBV18 and J usage is TRBJ2-2, with 13 bases identical to TRBD2. The germline V gene encodes CDR1 KGHSH and CDR2 LQKENI. The CDR3 has 18 amino acids. With 5 bases clipped from V and 3 bases from J, the junction kept 9 bases outside the gene matches. This chain's CDR3 is CASSARLAGGPDTGELFF. The DNA of the CDR3 is TGTGCCAGCTCAGCAAGACTAGCGGGGGGCCCTGACACCGGGGAGCTGTTTTTT. Based on the CDR3 plus reference TRBV18 and TRBJ2-2, the full variable domain is NAGVMQNPRHLVRRRGQEARLRCSPMKGHSHVYWYRQLPEEGLKFMVYLQKENIIDESGMPKERFSAEFPKEGPSILRIQQVVRGDSAAYFCASSARLAGGPDTGELFFGEGSRLTVL.

This clone was seen a few times. The CDR3, as DNA: TGTGCCATCAGTGGACAGGGGACTGAAGCTTTCTTT. Translated, it gives CAISGQGTEAFF. The V gene is TRBV10-3, the J gene TRBJ1-1; 8 nucleotides match TRBD1. The germline V gene encodes CDR1 ENHRY and CDR2 SYGVKD. The CDR3 spans 12 residues. The trim removed 4 bases at V and 5 bases at J, leaving 0 bases unmatched.

The chain couples TRBV9 to TRBJ2-5, with TRBD1 matching over 7 bases. The DNA end is a closer match to TRBJ2-7, so the J assignment may be wrong. Germline CDR1 and CDR2: SGDLS and YYNGEE. The CDR3 is 16 amino acids. The chain's CDR3 is CASSALFGTGAGEQYF. In DNA form, the CDR3 reads TGTGCCAGCAGCGCCCTTTTCGGCACAGGGGCGGGCGAGCAGTACTTC.

This chain uses TRBV5-1 with TRBJ1-6; TRBD1 aligns across 7 bases. Germline values: CDR1 SGHRS, CDR2 YFSETQ. Trimming at V came to 0 bases and at J to 2 bases, leaving 5 bases not matched to a gene. CDR3 length equals 17 residues. The DNA of the CDR3 is TGCGCCAGCAGCTTGGTGGGACAGTCAACCTATAATTCACCCCTCCACTTT. This sequence encodes CASSLVGQSTYNSPLHF.

This clone is a singleton in its sample. This chain links TRBV19 with TRBJ2-5; no firm D call. CDR3 length: 13 amino acids. Trimming removed 9 bases at V and 5 bases at J, with 16 bases between. CDR1 is LNHDA, CDR2 SQIVND, per germline (reference sequence). In nucleotides, the CDR3 is TGTGCCAGCCTAGACTGGAGAGACGAGACCCAGTACTTC. Translating gives CASLDWRDETQYF.

The chain has TRBV5-4 and TRBJ1-1; a weak D match, TRBD1 (5 bases). From germline, CDR1 is SGHNT and CDR2 YYREEE (reference sequence). V was trimmed by 4 bases and J by 6 bases, leaving 16 bases between them. The CDR3 covers 14 residues. CDR3 sequence: CASSKGLGFAEAFF. The CDR3 DNA follows: TGTGCCAGCAGCAAGGGGTTGGGGTTCGCTGAAGCTTTCTTT.

This clone turned up a few times. The rearrangement uses TRBV5-1 and TRBJ2-6; tentatively, D is TRBD1 (5 bases). Between the trimmed V and J ends, which lost 5 bases and 8 bases, there was a span of 11 bases. The germline V gene has CDR1 SGHRS and CDR2 YFSETQ. This CDR3 has 13 residues. Here the CDR3 reads CASRETETNVLTF. CDR3 bases: TGCGCCAGCAGAGAGACAGAGACCAACGTCCTGACTTTC.

The rearrangement links TRBV7-2 to TRBJ2-7; 7 bases map to TRBD1. This CDR3 is built from 16 residues. The junction had 9 bases not matched to a gene; V was cut back by 2 bases and J by 2 bases. Germline values: CDR1 SGHTA, CDR2 FQGNSA. The CDR3 coding sequence is TGTGCCAGCAGCTTAAACCCCGCAGGGGGTCCCTACGAGCAGTACTTC. Translation: CASSLNPAGGPYEQYF.

This clone was observed a single time. The rearrangement joins TRBV7-6 to TRBJ2-1; TRBD2 matches at 8 bases. CDR1 SGHVS and CDR2 FNYEAQ come from the germline V gene. CDR3 length: 15 residues. Losses at the gene ends were 1 base for V and 8 bases for J; bases not matched to a gene: 7. CDR3 coding DNA: TGTGCCAGCAGCTTAGGCGGGGGGCCTATCCATGAGCAGTTCTTC. Its translation: CASSLGGGPIHEQFF.

The J gene is TRBJ2-1, the V gene TRBV4-1; 10 bases map to TRBD2. CDR1 is MGHRA, CDR2 YSYEKL, per germline. This CDR3 is 14 amino acids long. Trimming at V came to 3 bases and at J to 9 bases, leaving 5 bases not matched to a gene. CDR3 nucleotides: TGCGCCAGCAGCCAGGGACTAGCGACGGGTGAGCAGTTCTTC. It codes for CASSQGLATGEQFF.

The chain combines TRBV29-1 with TRBJ1-1; a weak D match, TRBD1 (6 bases). There are 12 residues in the CDR3. Trimming removed 7 bases at V and 4 bases at J, with 13 bases between. CDR1 and CDR2 (germline): SQVTM, ANQGSEA. The CDR3: CSAQGRVTEAFF. For the CDR3, the DNA is TGCAGCGCTCAGGGGCGAGTCACTGAAGCTTTCTTT.

The chain recombines TRBV30 with TRBJ2-1; perhaps TRBD1 as D (6 bases). Trimming pared 7 bases from V and 10 bases from J, leaving 20 bases between. The germline V gene encodes CDR1 GTSNPN and CDR2 SVGIG (reference sequence). There are 13 residues in the CDR3. Written as DNA, the CDR3 is TGTGCCTCAACCAGGGGATCGGGGTGGGAGCAGTTCTTC. This encodes CASTRGSGWEQFF. Variable domain in full (rest from reference TRBV30 and TRBJ2-1): SQTIHQWPATLVQPVGSPLSLECTVEGTSNPNLYWYRQAAGRGLQLLFYSVGIGQISSEVPQNLSASRPQDRQFILSSKKLLLSDSGFYLCASTRGSGWEQFFGPGTRLTVL.

The chain combines TRBV5-1 with TRBJ2-7; a possible D gene is TRBD2 (5 bases). The ends were cut back, 4 bases at V and 5 bases at J, with 16 bases in the middle. The CDR3 totals 14 residues. Germline V gene data show CDR1 as SGHRS and CDR2 as YFSETQ. The CDR3 loop is CASSPGFDVDEQYF. CDR3 nucleotides: TGCGCCAGCAGCCCGGGATTTGATGTGGACGAGCAGTACTTC. Together with reference TRBV5-1 and TRBJ2-7, the CDR3 gives the full variable domain: KAGVTQTPRYLIKTRGQQVTLSCSPISGHRSVSWYQQTPGQGLQFLFEYFSETQRNKGNFPGRFSGRQFSNSRSEMNVSTLELGDSALYLCASSPGFDVDEQYFGPGTRLTVT.

On this clone: One end of the junction varies from germline; a read error may be responsible. The genes are TRBV7-9 and TRBJ2-3, with 9 bases lining up with TRBD2. Germline values: CDR1 SEHNR, CDR2 FQNEAQ (reference sequence). The CDR3 totals 14 residues. In nucleotides, the CDR3 is TGTTCCAGCAGCGTAGCGGGGGCAGGGGATACGCAGTATTTT. Amino acid sequence: CSSSVAGAGDTQYF. Combining the CDR3 with reference TRBV7-9 and TRBJ2-3 gives the whole variable domain DTGVSQNPRHKITKRGQNVTFRCDPISEHNRLYWYRQTLGQGPEFLTYFQNEAQLEKSRLLSDRFSAERPKGSFSTLEIQRTEQGDSAMYLCSSSVAGAGDTQYFGPGTRLTVL.

This rearrangement joins TRBV18 to TRBJ1-6; 7 bases are shared with TRBD1. Germline V gene data show CDR1 as KGHSH and CDR2 as LQKENI. CDR3 length: 15 amino acids. Unmatched junction bases numbered 11, after V lost 2 bases and J lost 13 bases. The CDR3 reads CASSPEQGNAGPLHF. The CDR3 DNA reads TGTGCCAGCTCACCAGAACAGGGGAACGCGGGGCCCCTCCACTTT.

About this clone itself: Germline and junction disagree at one end, which may indicate a read error. The V gene is TRBV7-9, the J gene TRBJ2-1; tentative D call: TRBD1 (5 bases). CDR1 SEHNR and CDR2 FQNEAQ come from the germline V gene (reference sequence). This CDR3 region has 15 residues. The CDR3 nucleotides read TGTTCCAGCAGCACCCAGGGTTACTCCTACAATGAGCAGTTCTTC. Its protein is CSSSTQGYSYNEQFF. Filled out from reference TRBV7-9 and TRBJ2-1, the complete variable domain reads DTGVSQNPRHKITKRGQNVTFRCDPISEHNRLYWYRQTLGQGPEFLTYFQNEAQLEKSRLLSDRFSAERPKGSFSTLEIQRTEQGDSAMYLCSSSTQGYSYNEQFFGPGTRLTVL.

The gene calls are TRBV28 and TRBJ2-1; no firm D call. Trimming took off 5 bases at V and 7 bases at J, with 9 bases between the two ends. CDR1 and CDR2 from the germline V gene are MDHEN and SYDVKM. The CDR3 extends over 12 amino acids. CDR3 DNA sequence: TGTGCCAGCAGTCGAGGTTATAATGAGCAGTTCTTC. The encoded protein is CASSRGYNEQFF. The whole variable domain, remainder taken from reference TRBV28 and TRBJ2-1, is DVKVTQSSRYLVKRTGEKVFLECVQDMDHENMFWYRQDPGLGLRLIYFSYDVKMKEKGDIPEGYSVSREKKERFSLILESASTNQTSMYLCASSRGYNEQFFGPGTRLTVL.

This chain uses TRBV11-1 with TRBJ2-1; D gene unclear. Germline values: CDR1 SGHAT, CDR2 FQDESV (reference sequence). The CDR3 is made up of 12 amino acids. V lost 3 bases, J lost 8 bases, and 8 bases lay in between. The CDR3 spells CASSLRGDEQFF. The CDR3, as DNA: TGTGCCAGCAGCTTGAGAGGAGATGAGCAGTTCTTC.

The rearrangement uses TRBV2 and TRBJ1-1; D is unresolved. The germline V gene has CDR1 SNHLY and CDR2 FYNNEI. The CDR3 totals 13 residues. V dropped 2 bases and J dropped 8 bases, with 12 bases sitting between them. Here the CDR3 reads CASSETRSFEAFF. The CDR3 DNA follows: TGTGCCAGCAGTGAAACCAGAAGTTTCGAAGCTTTCTTT.